The subject of this entry is one T cell receptor beta chain. Its antigen is currently unknown. The data derive from a study of graft-versus-host responses after intestinal transplantation. Using immunoSEQ multiplex PCR, the repertoire was profiled, and TCRdb retains in-frame clones only, with some absent. This repertoire shows some 100,000 clones, 80% to 95% found once; its top ten account for about 0.073%. This CDR3 is built from 18 residues. Germline values: CDR1 LNHDA, CDR2 SQIVND (reference sequence). J was trimmed by 1 base and V by 5 bases; bases with no gene match: 13. The source is a human donor who was the organ donor for an intestinal transplant. The specimen comprised unstimulated CD8+ T cells sorted from spleen or lymph node cells, sampled before transplant. V gene TRBV19 combines with J gene TRBJ2-7, with 11 bases that match TRBD2. The CDR3 reads CASSADGPGTSGSYEQYF. DNA for the CDR3: TGTGCCAGTAGTGCCGACGGGCCCGGGACTAGCGGATCCTACGAGCAGTACTTC.